This T cell receptor beta chain was profiled in a study of cytotoxic CD8 clonotypes in ibrutinib-treated CLL. About the study: Mean per-sample yields comprised roughly 260,000 productive templates and tens of thousands of productive rearrangements. Study outcomes and limitations: Increased clonality at ibrutinib response gave way to a return toward baseline at progression. Baseline clonality, above age-matched healthy donor levels, tracked circulating CD8+ T-cell counts.

Concerning this clone itself: Its specificity is unknown.

This CDR3 comprises 15 residues. With 2 bases removed from V and 0 bases from J, the gap between germline ends came to 11 bases. Germline V gives CDR1 SGHNT, CDR2 YYREEE (reference sequence). Sequenced by immunoSEQ multiplex PCR; TCRdb stores in-frame clones only, minus some. The sample has some 170,000 clones, approximately 91% seen once. The sequencing here drew on PBMCs, taken at disease progression, from a patient treated with ibrutinib. The chain employs TRBV5-4 and TRBJ2-5; no clear D gene. This receptor was taken from a human donor with chronic lymphocytic leukemia. This CDR3 is CASSFGWADQETQYF. The DNA for the CDR3 is TGTGCCAGCAGCTTCGGTTGGGCGGACCAAGAGACCCAGTACTTC.